The rows below give T cell receptor beta chains drawn from one sample of a study of T cell responses to AZD1222 COVID-19 vaccine. The table came from immunoSEQ multiplex PCR; TCRdb's copy has only in-frame clones and leaves some out. The sample lists roughly 150,000 clones, roughly nine tenths occurring once. Here the sequenced sample was peripheral blood, taken after recovery from COVID-19. The receptor source for this set is an adult who had recovered from COVID-19. Each CDR3 is given with its conserved first and last residue. The D gene is left open where the match is weak. Expanded clones are given a class, and other clones once, few, many or no size at all.

v_gene,j_gene,d_gene,abundance,CDR3aa,CDR3nt
TRBV28,TRBJ2-7,-,-,CASSEDTYYEQYF,TGTGCCAGCAGTGAGGACACTTACTACGAGCAGTACTTC
TRBV27,TRBJ1-1,-,-,CASSFGDQNTEAFF,TGTGCCAGCAGTTTTGGGGACCAGAACACTGAAGCTTTCTTT
TRBV6-5,TRBJ2-3,TRBD1,-,CASSLGTGITDTQYF,TGTGCCAGCAGTCTGGGGACAGGGATCACAGATACGCAGTATTTT
TRBV19,TRBJ1-6,-,-,CASRTTRSGGLSGSPLHF,TGTGCCAGTAGAACAACCCGGTCCGGGGGGCTTTCAGGGTCACCCCTCCACTTT
TRBV7-2,TRBJ2-7,TRBD2,-,CASSSGLAGGEQYF,TGTGCCAGCAGCTCCGGACTAGCGGGGGGGGAGCAGTACTTC
TRBV11-2,TRBJ1-2,TRBD1,-,CASSSGQGAWYGYTF,TGTGCCAGCAGTTCTGGACAGGGGGCTTGGTATGGCTACACCTTC
TRBV28,TRBJ1-5,TRBD1,-,CASSPTTGTGNQPQHF,TGTGCCAGCAGCCCCACGACAGGGACGGGTAATCAGCCCCAGCATTTT
TRBV4-1,TRBJ1-2,TRBD1,-,CASSLKPGTGGYGYTF,TGCGCCAGCAGCTTAAAACCCGGGACAGGGGGCTATGGCTACACCTTC
TRBV5-1,TRBJ2-7,-,-,CASSLVVDEQYF,TGCGCCAGCAGCTTGGTAGTGGACGAGCAGTACTTC
TRBV19,TRBJ2-5,TRBD2,-,CASSIEAGRDETQYF,TGTGCCAGTAGTATTGAGGCAGGGAGGGACGAGACCCAGTACTTC
TRBV5-1,TRBJ1-2,-,-,CASRVSQENGYTF,TGCGCCAGCAGGGTGAGCCAGGAAAATGGCTACACCTTC
TRBV5-1,TRBJ2-7,TRBD1,-,CASSARTGGEVEQYF,TGCGCCAGCAGCGCACGGACAGGGGGCGAGGTCGAGCAGTACTTC
TRBV19,TRBJ2-1,TRBD1,-,CATRQGSSIKQFF,TGTGCCACCAGACAGGGTTCCTCAATTAAGCAGTTCTTC
TRBV5-1,TRBJ1-4,-,-,CASTPSGRVGANEKLFF,TGCGCCAGCACCCCGTCGGGGAGGGTTGGAGCTAATGAAAAACTGTTTTTT
TRBV19,TRBJ1-2,-,-,CASTPGRGKGYGYTF,TGTGCCAGTACCCCCGGGAGAGGGAAGGGCTATGGCTACACCTTC
TRBV10-3,TRBJ2-3,TRBD2,-,CASSSGGGTDTQYF,TGTGCCAGCTCTAGCGGGGGGGGCACAGATACGCAGTATTTT
TRBV28,TRBJ1-2,-,-,CASSLGGGVVGYGYTF,TGTGCCAGCAGTTTGGGAGGAGGCGTGGTTGGCTATGGCTACACCTTC
TRBV2,TRBJ2-7,-,-,CASRTGGASYEQYF,TGTGCCAGCAGGACTGGAGGGGCGTCCTACGAGCAGTACTTC
TRBV7-8,TRBJ1-1,-,few,CASSLGGPRTEAFF,TGTGCCAGCAGCTTGGGGGGACCGCGCACTGAAGCTTTCTTT
TRBV12-3/TRBV12-4,TRBJ2-1,-,-,CASSLKAAQFF,TGTGCCAGCAGTTTAAAGGCTGCGCAGTTCTTC
TRBV29-1,TRBJ1-6,-,-,CSVGWERNSPLHF,TGCAGCGTTGGATGGGAGCGGAATTCACCCCTCCACTTT
TRBV5-4,TRBJ1-2,TRBD1,-,CASSPTLTGAVYGYTF,TGTGCCAGCAGCCCGACATTGACAGGGGCGGTCTATGGCTACACCTTC
TRBV28,TRBJ2-7,TRBD1,-,CASSFPQGAHYEQYF,TGTGCCAGCAGTTTCCCCCAGGGGGCGCATTACGAGCAGTACTTC
TRBV23-1,TRBJ2-3,TRBD2,-,CASSQSPGASGRSTDTQYF,TGCGCCAGCAGTCAATCGCCTGGGGCTAGCGGGAGGAGCACAGATACGCAGTATTTT
TRBV5-1,TRBJ1-5,TRBD1,-,CASSFQGANQPQHF,TGCGCCAGCAGCTTCCAGGGGGCCAATCAGCCCCAGCATTTT
TRBV27,TRBJ2-3,-,-,CASSLGSGVDTQYF,TGTGCCAGCAGTTTGGGGTCAGGAGTGGATACGCAGTATTTT
TRBV27,TRBJ2-1,TRBD2,-,CASRLAGTTYNEQFF,TGTGCCAGCCGACTAGCGGGGACAACCTACAATGAGCAGTTCTTC
TRBV5-6,TRBJ2-4,-,-,CASSSPTSAKNIQYF,TGTGCCAGCAGTTCTCCGACAAGCGCCAAAAACATTCAGTACTTC
TRBV5-4,TRBJ1-1,-,-,CASSLGQHTEAFF,TGTGCCAGCAGCTTGGGTCAGCACACTGAAGCTTTCTTT
TRBV4-3,TRBJ2-5,TRBD2,-,CASSQDRLAGGQETQYF,TGCGCCAGCAGCCAAGATCGACTAGCGGGGGGGCAAGAGACCCAGTACTTC
TRBV5-5,TRBJ1-2,TRBD1,-,CASSLVQGYGYTF,TGTGCCAGCAGCCTAGTACAGGGGTATGGCTACACCTTC
TRBV19,TRBJ2-3,TRBD2,-,CASSIVGGLSTDTQYF,TGTGCCAGTAGTATAGTTGGGGGACTAAGCACAGATACGCAGTATTTT
TRBV29-1,TRBJ1-1,-,-,CSVVGRVGAFF,TGCAGCGTTGTTGGCAGGGTAGGAGCTTTCTTT
TRBV7-9,TRBJ2-7,TRBD2,few,CASSLSLAGSSYEQYF,TGTGCCAGCAGCTTAAGCCTAGCGGGGAGCTCCTACGAGCAGTACTTC
TRBV7-3,TRBJ1-1,TRBD1,-,CASSSFKTQGAWRGAFF,TGTGCCAGCAGCTCCTTTAAAACCCAGGGGGCATGGCGTGGAGCTTTCTTT
TRBV7-8,TRBJ2-7,-,few,CASSRYNYEQYF,TGTGCCAGCAGCCGTTACAACTACGAGCAGTACTTC
TRBV28,TRBJ1-2,-,-,CASSLWGGAQDYGYTF,TGTGCCAGCAGTTTATGGGGGGGGGCGCAGGACTATGGCTACACCTTC